This TCR beta chain was profiled in a study of vaccination effects on CD4 cells after COVID-19 (dated by TCRdb to between 2021 and 2022). About the study as a whole: Across the study, the median time from the second dose to post-vaccine sampling was 72 days (range 14 to 241). SARS-CoV-2 spike-specific CD4+ TCR repertoires were compared before and after mRNA vaccination in COVID-19 convalescent patients and in infection-naive vaccine recipients. Cultures from other donors in the study were sequenced using the Oncomine TCR Beta short-read assay on an Illumina iSeq 100. Altogether, around ten COVID-19 convalescent patients and a handful of SARS-CoV-2-naive healthy vaccine recipients made up the full study.

In the ViraFEST assay, PBMC were stimulated with viral peptide pools, and TCR sequencing was then used to find antigen-specific CD4+ T cell clonotypes based on their expansion. After about 10 days of culture, CD4+ T cells were isolated with the EasySep CD4+ T cell isolation kit. Each participant received two doses of an mRNA SARS-CoV-2 vaccine, either BNT162b2 or mRNA-1273. Healthy vaccine recipients had no prior SARS-CoV-2 infection, confirmed by negative nucleocapsid antibodies before and after vaccination. A few million PBMC per well were cultured with approximately 10 ug/ml peptides in IMDM containing 5% human AB serum, around 10 IU/ml IL-2 and gentamicin. Half of the culture medium was replaced with fresh IL-2-containing medium on days 3 and 7. Unless noted otherwise, every peptide stimulation condition was grown in triplicate wells. PBMC were separated from whole blood using Ficoll-Paque Plus gradient centrifugation and were then either cryopreserved at -140C or used fresh. The overlapping peptide pools covered the spike proteins of SARS-CoV-2 as well as those of the common cold coronaviruses HCoV-NL63, HCoV-OC43 and HCoV-229E. The QIAamp micro DNA kit was used to extract genomic DNA from the cultured CD4+ T cells.

The investigation overall reported the following: In healthy vaccine recipients, vaccine-induced clones were almost all SARS-CoV-2 mono-reactive, with only 1 of 255 cross-reactive with common cold coronaviruses. Both infection-induced and vaccine-induced clones contracted markedly at late post-vaccination timepoints, which is consistent with waning T cell responses. The study was limited by a small number of convalescent patients and lacked early post-infection timepoints.

This clone came up once. Its antigen is currently not known. Base qualities are missing; no much larger clone stands one base away. V is pruned by 4 bases and J by 6 bases, leaving 2 bases of the junction without a gene match. Inclusive of the bounding cysteine and phenylalanine, the CDR3 is 14 residues long. The DNA shown is the 42-base CDR3, in frame from base 1. CDR1 and CDR2 were assigned from the germline V gene as KGHSH and LQKENI. The library was made by the immunoSEQ multiplex PCR assay. DNA from the cultured and isolated CD4+ T cells underwent TCR beta CDR3 sequencing. Processing in the source paper ran as follows. Non-productive TCR sequences were removed and reads were trimmed to the CDR3 region, keeping CDR3s of at least 7 amino acids. Antigen-specific clonotypes were identified using the MANAFEST web app by comparison of expansion in peptide wells against reference cultures. For clones to be considered positive, expansion at FDR<0.05 versus reference and all other wells, an odds ratio above 5, and a frequency above 0.1% in two replicate wells were required. Cross-reactive clonotypes were defined as significantly expanded in SARS-CoV-2 spike wells and in at least one common cold coronavirus spike condition. CDR3 similarity was assessed by Levenshtein distance with the stringdist R package, and unrooted trees were built with ape in R 3.6.1. What TCRdb holds here is the immuneACCESS table cut down to in-frame rearrangements. Part of the clones is not present; checked against another copy, under half of the missing clones reflect an unresolved V gene, and the others are unexplained. That table supplies the V and J calls and clone size; D and trimming were determined from the DNA. This sample has tens of thousands of clones in its table, and approximately 64% of those were observed once. The top ten constitute approximately 8.7% of the sample.

This specimen consisted of CD4+ T cells from PBMCs cultured with SARS-CoV-2 spike peptides, obtained after COVID-19 vaccination. In light of the paper, this sample's cell subset or site label describes: SARS-CoV-2 spike overlapping peptide pool stimulation. This sequence was found in a human donor who received a COVID-19 vaccine. The rearrangement joined TRBV18 to TRBJ2-1; TRBD1 aligns with 11 central bases. Here the CDR3 is given as CASSLGQGGNEQFF. The DNA is as follows: TGTGCCAGCTCACTGGGACAGGGGGGCAATGAGCAGTTCTTC.